This TCR beta chain was identified during a study of OX40 agonist ivuxolimab in advanced cancers. About the study as a whole: Ivuxolimab was a fully human IgG2 agonistic monoclonal antibody targeting the costimulatory receptor OX40 (CD134). Intravenous ivuxolimab was administered to patients every 2 weeks at six dose levels: 0.01, 0.1, 0.3, 1.5, 3 and 10 mg/kg. Of the 50 to 55 dose-escalation patients, hepatocellular carcinoma was present in roughly 19, melanoma in around 15, renal cell carcinoma in 9 and head and neck cancer in 9. A male proportion of under 85% and a mean age of 60 years, ranging from 23 to 79, were recorded for the dose-escalation cohort. Prior anti-PD-1, anti-PD-L1 or anti-CTLA-4 therapy was permitted, and checkpoint inhibitors had been received by under 50% of dose-escalation patients. Three dose-escalation patients achieved partial responses, one with hepatocellular carcinoma and two with cutaneous melanoma. Peripheral TCRbeta sequencing aimed to test whether ivuxolimab altered TCR sequence diversity and caused clonal T-cell expansion. The paper describes the monotherapy dose-escalation part (N of about 47 patients) of the phase I trial of ivuxolimab.

Genomic DNA was extracted from sorted cells for sequencing of the TCRbeta CDR3 region. The immunoSEQ Assay was used to sequence the TCRbeta CDR3 regions. TCRdb took this table from immuneACCESS and kept in-frame rearrangements with V and J called. Such tables lack part of the clones; where checked against another copy, unresolved V genes explain under half of the gap, and the rest is unexplained. The sample table holds about 21,000 clones, of which more than 75% were seen once. Around a tenth of the sample comes from the top ten. Of note for this clone: Its specific antigen is unknown. No qualities accompany the bases; no much larger clone lies one base away.

The trial excluded patients who had a history of autoimmune disease or who were on systemic immunosuppression. Peripheral blood for TCR sequencing was collected from all dose cohorts at baseline, on cycle 4 day 1, and on cycle 7 day 1. The samples were drawn from a first-in-human, open-label, multicenter phase I dose-escalation trial of ivuxolimab. Adults with locally advanced or metastatic melanoma, renal cell, hepatocellular, or head and neck squamous cell carcinoma were enrolled in the trial. CD4+ and CD8+ T cells were sorted separately from peripheral blood before TCR sequencing. Beyond this particular receptor, the publication reports: In the 0.1-3.0 mg/kg groups, partial responders were among the patients with the lowest normalized peripheral clonal expansion, particularly in CD8+ T cells. Antigen specificity was not determined for the clonally expanded peripheral T cells. At doses of 0.1 to 3.0 mg/kg, clonal expansion of both CD4+ and CD8+ T cells in blood was seen between baseline and week 6. After ivuxolimab, expanded clones were on average more numerous among CD8+ T cells than among CD4+ T cells. Low levels of normalized T-cell clonal expansion were also seen in some patients who did not respond.

V and J are trimmed by 4 bases and 5 bases, and the gene matches miss 12 bases of the junction. Counted from cysteine to phenylalanine, this CDR3 has 19 amino acids. The read is trimmed to its CDR3 DNA, 57 bases read in frame from base 1. According to the germline V gene, CDR1 reads SGHVS and CDR2 reads FQNEAQ. The TCR comes from an adult with an advanced solid tumor such as melanoma, head and neck, liver or kidney cancer. The specimen comprised CD4+ or CD8+ T cells sorted from blood, sampled in a trial of the OX40 agonist ivuxolimab. The chain employs TRBV7-8 and TRBJ2-3, with 16 junctional bases fitting TRBD2. The nucleotide sequence is TGTGCCAGCAGCTCCGGAACCGGGACTAGCGGGGGGGTTGGAGATACGCAGTATTTT. This codes for CASSSGTGTSGGVGDTQYF.